The entry below gives a single T cell receptor (beta chain) sequence along with its context. Its antigen remains unknown. One tube held mixed TRB-A and TRB-B primer pools for touch-down PCR. TCRdb reprocessed the multiplex PCR reads, keeping one entry per CDR3 protein, no DNA. Here the sample table reports over 6,500 distinct CDR3 sequences. This specimen comes from a study of T cell clusters in autoimmune cytopenias. Study-level findings and limits: Physiological T cell clusters of healthy donors were apparently absent in primary autoimmune cytopenia patients.

Approximately 36,000 genome equivalents of blood DNA were amplified for TRB. The CDR3 sequence is 14 residues long. Germline CDR1 LGHNA, CDR2 YNFKEQ. These records were also assigned to another study, of T cell repertoires in aging, cancer and after chemotherapy.

The source is a human donor with an autoimmune cytopenia or autoimmune hepatitis (not recorded which). J is TRBJ2-3 and V is TRBV4-2; checking the TCRdb D call of TRBD1 is not possible without DNA. The specimen sequenced was peripheral blood. CDR3: CASSQARGSDTQYF.